These 32 T cell receptor beta chains were all obtained from the same sample, sequenced in a study of cytomegalovirus exposure and HLA in healthy donors. The PCR ran on 60 Vbeta and 13 Jbeta primers. TCRdb keeps only in-frame clones here, not all; method: immunoSEQ multiplex PCR. The sample yields approximately 140,000 clones, roughly 80% seen once. Sequences were obtained from PBMCs. Every receptor here comes from a man younger than 30 in good health and CMV-seronegative.

The rearrangement joins TRBV2 to TRBJ2-5; 8 nucleotides align to TRBD1. V shed 8 bases, J shed 5 bases, and the junction held 7 bases outside the gene matches. This CDR3 is 13 amino acids long. In germline, CDR1 is SNHLY, CDR2 FYNNEI. This CDR3 reads CASETGASETQYF. In nucleotides, the CDR3 is TGTGCCAGCGAGACAGGGGCTAGCGAGACCCAGTACTTC.

This clone was recorded once. The chain has TRBV21-1 and TRBJ2-3; the table's D call, TRBD1, has no DNA check behind it. TRBV21-1 is termed a pseudogene. This CDR3 spans 15 amino acids. CDR3 DNA sequence: TGTGCCAGCTACGGACAGGACCGTAGCACAGATACGCAGTATTTT. Its translation is CASYGQDRSTDTQYF.

This sequence joins TRBV25-1 and TRBJ2-2; tentative D call: TRBD2 (5 bases). Between the trimmed V and J ends, which lost 0 bases and 3 bases, there was a span of 11 bases. The CDR3 contains 16 residues. CDR1 is MGHDK and CDR2 is SYGVNS in the germline V gene. The CDR3 DNA sequence: TGTGCCAGCAGTGAATATAGCCAGAGGGACACCGGGGAGCTGTTTTTT. Protein product: CASSEYSQRDTGELFF. The full variable domain, in which reference TRBV25-1 and TRBJ2-2 provide the parts outside the CDR3, is EADIYQTPRYLVIGTGKKITLECSQTMGHDKMYWYQQDPGMELHLIHYSYGVNSTEKGDLSSESTVSRIRTEHFPLTLESARPSHTSQYLCASSEYSQRDTGELFFGEGSRLTVL.

The V gene is TRBV19, the J gene TRBJ1-2; D unclear. Germline V lookup: CDR1 LNHDA, CDR2 SQIVND (reference sequence). The CDR3 is made up of 15 amino acids. The V end was cut by 3 bases, the J end by 3 bases, with 14 bases between. The CDR3 sequence is CASSILSQGDYGYTF. CDR3 nucleotides: TGTGCCAGTAGTATTCTATCACAAGGAGACTATGGCTACACCTTC.

The V gene is TRBV4-1, the J gene TRBJ1-1; TRBD1 agrees at 9 bases. This CDR3 comprises 14 residues. CDR1 and CDR2 (germline): MGHRA, YSYEKL. V trimming: 4 bases; J trimming: 5 bases; junction bases outside the gene matches: 5. The DNA for the CDR3 is TGCGCCAGCAGCCCGGGACAGGGAGGGACTGAAGCTTTCTTT. Amino acids: CASSPGQGGTEAFF.

Remarks on this clone: The DNA is left out, because the CDR3 cannot be placed on it with certainty; the CDR3 is given as TCRdb lists it. The gene calls are TRBV23-1 and TRBJ1-6; TRBD1 is the table's D call, not checked against the DNA. TRBV23-1 is an ORF, with its function uncertain. Ends included, the CDR3 has 22 residues. The chain's CDR3 is CASSPGDTIIHPSTLLHSPLHF.

In this sample, this clone turned up a few times. The chain couples TRBV7-3 to TRBJ1-6; 9 bases map to TRBD1. The CDR3 loop spans 14 amino acids. Germline CDR1 SGHTA, CDR2 FQGTGA. V gave up 5 bases and J gave up 8 bases; unmatched junction bases: 4. The CDR3 coding sequence is TGTGCCAGCAGCCGCGGGACAGGGTATTCACCCCTCCACTTT. It encodes CASSRGTGYSPLHF. The full variable domain, in which reference TRBV7-3 and TRBJ1-6 provide the parts outside the CDR3, is GAGVSQTPSNKVTEKGKYVELRCDPISGHTALYWYRQSLGQGPEFLIYFQGTGAADDSGLPNDRFFAVRPEGSVSTLKIQRTERGDSAVYLCASSRGTGYSPLHFGNGTRLTVT.

The chain employs TRBV6-5 and TRBJ2-7; D perhaps matches TRBD1 (6 bases). CDR3 size: 13 residues. Between the trimmed V and J ends, which lost 4 bases and 5 bases, there was a span of 12 bases. Per germline, CDR1 MNHEY and CDR2 SVGAGI. CDR3 loop: CASSFKGDNEQYF. The CDR3 nucleotides read TGTGCCAGCAGTTTTAAAGGGGACAACGAGCAGTACTTC.

There are a few counts of this clone. The CDR3 nucleotides are TGTGCCAGCAGCCTACAGGGGATCCACGAGCAGTACTTC. Translating it yields CASSLQGIHEQYF. V and J are TRBV6-5 and TRBJ2-7; TRBD1 aligns across 7 bases. The ends lost 6 bases at V and 5 bases at J; junction bases unmatched: 7. Looked up from germline, CDR1 is MNHEY and CDR2 is SVGAGI. The CDR3 has 13 amino acids.

CDR3 bases: TGTGCCAGCAGTTACTCACCGGGCGGGAGAGGAGAGACCCAGTACTTC. Translation gives CASSYSPGGRGETQYF. V is TRBV6-5 and J is TRBJ2-5; 7 bases match TRBD2. Germline-derived CDR1 and CDR2 are MNHEY and SVGAGI. V lost 0 bases and J lost 4; bases outside the gene matches: 8. This CDR3 has 16 residues.

The chain couples TRBV4-1 to TRBJ1-1; D gene ambiguous. The CDR3 totals 14 residues. The V end was cut by 0 bases, the J end by 3 bases, with 8 bases between. Looked up from germline, CDR1 is MGHRA and CDR2 is YSYEKL. The CDR3 here is CASSQEEGDTEAFF. CDR3 nucleotides: TGCGCCAGCAGCCAAGAGGAGGGTGACACTGAAGCTTTCTTT.

This rearrangement joins TRBV30 to TRBJ2-5, with 10 bases that match TRBD2. Losses at the gene ends were 0 bases for V and 5 bases for J; bases not matched to a gene: 12. CDR1 and CDR2 (germline): GTSNPN, SVGIG (reference sequence). This CDR3 contains 17 residues. The DNA for the CDR3 is TGTGCCTGGAGTGTAAAGAGAGGACTAGCGGAGGGGGAGACCCAGTACTTC. Translating it yields CAWSVKRGLAEGETQYF.

The V gene is TRBV18, the J gene TRBJ1-6; no clear D. The CDR3 consists of 16 residues. Germline V CDR1 and CDR2: KGHSH, LQKENI. Trimming took off 0 bases at V and 6 bases at J, with 12 bases between the two ends. This chain's CDR3 is CASSPPEATVNSPLHF. In nucleotides, the CDR3 is TGTGCCAGCTCACCACCGGAGGCTACAGTTAATTCACCCCTCCACTTT.

The chain has TRBV10-3 and TRBJ2-2; 9 bases agree with TRBD1. The CDR3 length is 13 residues. J lost 6 bases, V lost 6 bases, and 2 bases had no gene match. CDR1 is ENHRY, CDR2 SYGVKD, per germline. CDR3 in DNA: TGTGCCATCAGGGGACAGGGTGCCGGGGAGCTGTTTTTT. Its protein is CAIRGQGAGELFF.

This clone was seen only once. The chain joins TRBV5-4 to TRBJ1-1; D perhaps matches TRBD1 (5 bases). Deletions cut 2 bases from V and 3 bases from J, with 14 bases between. Germline V gene data show CDR1 as SGHNT and CDR2 as YYREEE (reference sequence). The CDR3 is 15 residues long. In DNA, the CDR3 is TGTGCCAGCAGCTTAAGAGTGGGGCGTGACACTGAAGCTTTCTTT. Translating it yields CASSLRVGRDTEAFF.

The rearrangement joins TRBV30 to TRBJ1-2; 9 bases agree with TRBD1. Trimming removed 5 bases from V and 8 bases from J; junction bases left unmatched: 6. Germline V gene lookup returns CDR1 GTSNPN and CDR2 SVGIG (reference sequence). The CDR3 length is 12 residues. CDR3 in amino acids: CAWYRDREGYTF. In nucleotides, the CDR3 is TGTGCCTGGTACCGGGACAGGGAGGGCTACACCTTC.

This clone was recorded once. The V gene is TRBV18, the J gene TRBJ2-1; TRBD1 aligns across 9 bases. CDR3 size: 13 residues. Germline CDR1 and CDR2: KGHSH and LQKENI. After removal of 9 bases from V and 7 bases from J, the junction contained 7 bases not matched to a gene. The chain's CDR3 is CASSGTGKNEQFF. In nucleotides, the CDR3 is TGTGCCAGTTCCGGGACAGGGAAGAATGAGCAGTTCTTC.

V and J are TRBV4-1 and TRBJ2-5, with 9 bases fitting TRBD2. CDR3 length equals 20 residues. Unmatched junction bases numbered 19, after V lost 0 bases and J lost 5 bases. Looked up from germline, CDR1 is MGHRA and CDR2 is YSYEKL. CDR3 sequence: CASSQDPYRPGTSRWETQYF. In DNA form, the CDR3 reads TGCGCCAGCAGCCAAGATCCTTACCGACCCGGGACTAGCAGGTGGGAGACCCAGTACTTC.

The V and J genes are TRBV5-6 and TRBJ2-7; tentative D call: TRBD1 (5 bases). Trimming cost V 0 bases and J 1 base, with 8 bases left between them. The CDR3 totals 14 residues. Germline CDR1 is SGHDT and CDR2 is YYEEEE. CDR3 sequence reads: CASSLEQASYEQYF. The CDR3 nucleotides read TGTGCCAGCAGCTTGGAACAGGCTTCCTACGAGCAGTACTTC.

The V gene is TRBV7-9, the J gene TRBJ2-7, with TRBD1 matching 9 bases. The ends lost 6 bases at V and 2 bases at J; junction bases unmatched: 8. The germline V gene has CDR1 SEHNR and CDR2 FQNEAQ (reference sequence). The CDR3 has 15 residues. CDR3 protein: CASRPTGQGTYEQYF. CDR3 in DNA: TGTGCCAGCAGGCCCACGGGACAGGGAACCTACGAGCAGTACTTC. The full variable domain, its missing parts supplied by reference TRBV7-9 and TRBJ2-7, is DTGVSQNPRHKITKRGQNVTFRCDPISEHNRLYWYRQTLGQGPEFLTYFQNEAQLEKSRLLSDRFSAERPKGSFSTLEIQRTEQGDSAMYLCASRPTGQGTYEQYFGPGTRLTVT.

This chain uses TRBV5-1 with TRBJ2-1; 7 bases agree with TRBD1. The CDR3 runs to 13 residues. Trimming took 0 bases from V and 8 from J; bases not matched to a gene: 2. Looked up from germline, CDR1 is SGHRS and CDR2 is YFSETQ. This chain's CDR3 is CASSLDRGHEQFF. The CDR3 DNA reads as TGCGCCAGCAGCTTGGATAGGGGGCATGAGCAGTTCTTC.

The genes are TRBV5-1 and TRBJ2-7, with 7 bases that match TRBD1. CDR3 length: 14 residues. Per the germline V gene, CDR1 is SGHRS and CDR2 is YFSETQ. V shed 1 base, J shed 3 bases, and the junction held 4 bases outside the gene matches. CDR3 residues: CASSLRDRNYEQYF. The CDR3 DNA follows: TGCGCCAGCAGCTTGCGGGACAGAAACTACGAGCAGTACTTC.

CDR3 loop: CASSLADTEAFF. The DNA for the CDR3 is TGCGCCAGCAGCTTGGCAGATACTGAAGCTTTCTTT. The chain combines TRBV5-1 with TRBJ1-1; D unresolved. Germline V CDR1 and CDR2: SGHRS, YFSETQ. V lost 0 bases, J lost 5 bases, and 5 bases lay in between. This CDR3 is 12 amino acids long.

This chain joins TRBV2 and TRBJ1-1; D is perhaps TRBD1 (5 bases). V lost 7 bases and J 4 bases, leaving 16 bases between the germline ends. The CDR3 covers 14 residues. The V gene's germline CDR1 is SNHLY and CDR2 FYNNEI. CDR3 loop: CASMGHLGGTEAFF. CDR3 bases: TGTGCCAGCATGGGGCACCTTGGTGGCACTGAAGCTTTCTTT. Full variable domain (missing parts from reference TRBV2 and TRBJ1-1): EPEVTQTPSHQVTQMGQEVILRCVPISNHLYFYWYRQILGQKVEFLVSFYNNEISEKSEIFDDQFSVERPDGSNFTLKIRSTKLEDSAMYFCASMGHLGGTEAFFGQGTRLTVV.

V usage is TRBV5-1 and J usage is TRBJ2-7, with TRBD1 matching over 7 bases. V trimming: 0 bases; J trimming: 7 bases; junction bases outside the gene matches: 13. There are 16 residues in the CDR3. Germline loops: CDR1 SGHRS, CDR2 YFSETQ. CDR3 coding DNA: TGCGCCAGCAGCTTGGGGCCACAGGGGCCCCGAGGGGAGCAGTACTTC. Translated: CASSLGPQGPRGEQYF.

The chain carries TRBV18 and TRBJ2-2; D is ambiguous. CDR1 KGHSH and CDR2 LQKENI come from the germline V gene. The CDR3 runs 12 residues. V was pared by 3 bases and J by 4 bases, with 3 bases between. The CDR3 reads CASSPITGELFF. CDR3 nucleotide sequence: TGTGCCAGCTCACCTATCACCGGGGAGCTGTTTTTT.

This clone was counted once. The chain couples TRBV2 to TRBJ1-5, with 8 bases lining up with TRBD1. Germline loops: CDR1 SNHLY, CDR2 FYNNEI. The CDR3 runs to 15 residues. J gave up 2 bases and V 4 bases, and 4 bases lay outside the gene matches. CDR3 loop: CASSAGGLGNQPQHF. CDR3 DNA sequence: TGTGCCAGCAGTGCAGGGGGCTTGGGCAATCAGCCCCAGCATTTT.

The rearrangement links TRBV7-2 to TRBJ2-1, with D possibly being TRBD1 (6 bases). Trimming took 0 bases from V and 0 from J, leaving 12 bases between them. Germline CDR1 reads SGHTA; CDR2 reads FQGNSA. This CDR3 is 17 amino acids long. The CDR3 here is CASSLARGRSSYNEQFF. DNA of the CDR3: TGTGCCAGCAGCTTAGCCAGGGGCCGGAGCTCCTACAATGAGCAGTTCTTC.

This chain joins TRBV9 and TRBJ1-4, with D unresolved. Germline values: CDR1 SGDLS, CDR2 YYNGEE. The CDR3 covers 14 residues. V lost 3 bases and J 0 bases, leaving 6 bases between the germline ends. Written as DNA, the CDR3 is TGTGCCAGCAGCGCAGGAACAACTAATGAAAAACTGTTTTTT. Protein sequence: CASSAGTTNEKLFF.

This clone was recorded only once. This chain joins TRBV30 and TRBJ2-5; D is perhaps TRBD1 (6 bases). The germline V gene encodes CDR1 GTSNPN and CDR2 SVGIG (reference sequence). This CDR3 has 13 amino acids. V lost 2 bases, J lost 0 bases, and 7 bases lay in between. The CDR3 nucleotides are TGTGCCTGGAGTACAGGGTACCAAGAGACCCAGTACTTC. Translation: CAWSTGYQETQYF.

Remarks on this clone: At one end, the junction sequence differs from germline, possibly due to a read error. The chain combines TRBV7-9 with TRBJ1-2; the match to TRBD1 covers 7 bases. The CDR3 is 13 residues long. CDR1 SEHNR and CDR2 FQNEAQ come from the germline V gene (reference sequence). CDR3 nucleotide sequence: TGTTCCAGCAGCTTAGCGAGGGACAGCGGCTACACCTTC. The encoded protein is CSSSLARDSGYTF. The entire variable domain, with the rest obtained from reference TRBV7-9 and TRBJ1-2, is as follows: DTGVSQNPRHKITKRGQNVTFRCDPISEHNRLYWYRQTLGQGPEFLTYFQNEAQLEKSRLLSDRFSAERPKGSFSTLEIQRTEQGDSAMYLCSSSLARDSGYTFGSGTRLTVV.

V is TRBV7-2 and J is TRBJ2-2, with a weak D call TRBD2 (6 bases). The CDR3 has 16 residues. The V gene lost 2 bases and the J gene lost 4 bases, with 14 bases spanning the gap. Germline V lookup: CDR1 SGHTA, CDR2 FQGNSA. The CDR3 DNA follows: TGTGCCAGCAGCTTACAACAGAGGCGGGGCACCGGGGAGCTGTTTTTT. It translates to CASSLQQRRGTGELFF.